This entry is about one TCR beta chain. These data belong to a study of blood T cell repertoires in COVID-19. Germline trimming cut 5 bases from V and 7 bases from J; bases unmatched to any gene: 10. In germline, CDR1 is SGHTA, CDR2 FQGNSA. This CDR3 is 14 amino acids long. Sequenced by immunoSEQ multiplex PCR; TCRdb stores in-frame clones only, minus some. Among 150,000 or so clones, more than 70% were seen once, and the ten largest hold 12% to 15%. The receptor comes from a young man with active or convalescent COVID-19. This chain links TRBV7-2 with TRBJ2-7, with 8 bases that match TRBD1. Sequenced material: peripheral blood. The CDR3 here is CASSRPDRGGEQYF. CDR3 bases: TGTGCCAGCAGCAGACCCGACAGGGGTGGGGAGCAGTACTTC.